The 13 T cell receptor beta chains below come from one sample, sequenced in a study of CD8 T cells in Susac syndrome. It was with random hexamers that about 0.45 to 1 ug RNA was reverse transcribed. TCRdb redid the calling of the immunoSEQ multiplex PCR reads with MiXCR, one entry per CDR3 protein. Among approximately 210,000 distinct CDR3 sequences listed, about 95% were seen once. Sequenced sample: CD4+ T cells from PBMCs. Receptors originate from a human donor with Susac syndrome.

The rearrangement joins TRBV19 to TRBJ2-3; 10 bases are shared with TRBD1. V was pared by 4 bases and J by 3 bases, with 1 base of the junction left unmatched. The CDR3 extends over 14 amino acids. CDR1 and CDR2 from the germline V gene are LNHDA and SQIVND (reference sequence). The CDR3 region is CASSRDRGTDTQYF. Here the CDR3 DNA reads TGTGCCAGTAGTAGGGACAGGGGTACAGATACGCAGTATTTT.

This clonotype has only one observation. As DNA, the CDR3 is TGTGCCAGCATCATCAGCGGTACTGAAGCTTTCTTT. Protein: CASIISGTEAFF. The chain uses TRBV12-3 or TRBV12-4 and TRBJ1-1; D not resolved. The CDR3 has 12 amino acids. The V gene lost 7 bases and the J gene lost 5 bases, with 11 bases spanning the gap.

Comment on this clonotype: One end of the junction varies from germline; a read error may be responsible. V and J are TRBV7-6 and TRBJ1-4, with D perhaps matching TRBD1 (6 bases). Germline values: CDR1 SGHVS, CDR2 FNYEAQ. The CDR3 runs 16 residues. This chain's CDR3 is CASSSTPAGVGEKLLF. In DNA form, the CDR3 reads TGTGCCAGCAGCTCCACCCCCGCAGGGGTGGGGGAAAAACTGCTTTTT.

This clonotype was picked up one time. V gene TRBV12-3 or TRBV12-4 combines with J gene TRBJ1-1, with TRBD1 matching over 7 bases. This CDR3 contains 14 residues. Unmatched junction bases numbered 8, after V lost 7 bases and J lost 3 bases. CDR3 nucleotides: TGTGCCAGCATTATGACAGGGAGTTACACTGAAGCTTTCTTT. Translating gives CASIMTGSYTEAFF.

V is TRBV24-1 and J is TRBJ1-5; D unresolved. CDR3 size: 13 residues. The germline V and J ends were trimmed by 8 bases and 6 bases, with 13 bases remaining between them. Germline-derived CDR1 and CDR2 are KGHDR and SFDVKD. The CDR3 bases are TGTGCCACCAAAGTCAATGGGCCTCAGCCCCAGCATTTT. Encoded protein: CATKVNGPQPQHF.

This chain links TRBV12-3 or TRBV12-4 with TRBJ1-5; 9 nucleotides agree with TRBD1. The CDR3 totals 16 residues. V was clipped by 5 bases and J by 2 bases; unmatched bases: 7. DNA of the CDR3: TGTGCCAGCAGTCAAAATACAGGGGGCGGCAATCAGCCCCAGCATTTT. It is translated as CASSQNTGGGNQPQHF.

This rearrangement joins TRBV7-6 to TRBJ2-6; D call uncertain. The CDR3 length is 15 residues. Germline loops: CDR1 SGHVS, CDR2 FNYEAQ. V gave up 1 base and J gave up 1 base, with 5 bases separating them. The CDR3 nucleotides are TGTGCCAGCAGCTTAGTAGCTTCTGGGGCCAACGTCCTGACTTTC. Protein sequence: CASSLVASGANVLTF.

The chain has TRBV20-1 and TRBJ1-3; 7 nucleotides line up with TRBD1. The germline V gene has CDR1 DFQATT and CDR2 SNEGSKA (reference sequence). The length of the CDR3 is 16 residues. V shed 0 bases and J 8 bases; nucleotides not matched to a gene: 13. The CDR3 nucleotides read TGCAGTGCTAGAGATCTTCGACAGGGAGGGATGGACACCATATATTTT. Translating it yields CSARDLRQGGMDTIYF.

The chain's CDR3 is CASSEETRETQYF. The CDR3 DNA reads as TGTGCCAGCAGTGAAGAAACGCGAGAGACCCAGTACTTC. V usage is TRBV2 and J usage is TRBJ2-5; no firm D call. V lost 1 base and J lost 4, with 7 bases in between. The length of the CDR3 is 13 residues. Germline CDR1 and CDR2: SNHLY and FYNNEI.

This rearrangement joins TRBV30 to TRBJ1-3; weak D call: TRBD1 (5 bases). The CDR3 runs 12 residues. Germline CDR1 and CDR2: GTSNPN and SVGIG (reference sequence). Trimming removed 4 bases at V and 5 bases at J, with 9 bases between. CDR3 loop: CAWMTARNTIYF. The CDR3 DNA reads TGTGCCTGGATGACAGCTAGAAACACCATATATTTT.

The rearrangement uses TRBV7-2 and TRBJ1-6; D is ambiguous. Germline lookup yields CDR1 SGHTA and CDR2 FQGNSA. With 1 base removed from V and 5 bases from J, the gap between germline ends came to 6 bases. The CDR3 loop spans 14 amino acids. The CDR3 sequence is CASSLDIDNSPLHF. In DNA form, the CDR3 reads TGTGCCAGCAGCTTAGACATTGATAATTCACCCCTCCACTTT.

The chain carries TRBV10-2 and TRBJ1-5; D unclear. V lost 7 bases and J 7 bases, leaving 17 bases between the germline ends. Germline V gives CDR1 WSHSY, CDR2 SAAADI. The CDR3 runs 14 residues. CDR3 coding DNA: TGCGCCAGCAAATCCGGGCTAACGGGGCAGCCCCAGCATTTT. As protein: CASKSGLTGQPQHF.

The chain links TRBV5-1 to TRBJ2-3, with D perhaps TRBD2 (6 bases). This CDR3 region has 14 residues. Trimming cost V 6 bases and J 2 bases, with 13 bases left between them. CDR1 and CDR2 from the germline V gene are SGHRS and YFSETQ. In DNA form, the CDR3 reads TGCGCCAGCAATACCGGGGGAATCACAGATACGCAGTATTTT. It codes for CASNTGGITDTQYF.